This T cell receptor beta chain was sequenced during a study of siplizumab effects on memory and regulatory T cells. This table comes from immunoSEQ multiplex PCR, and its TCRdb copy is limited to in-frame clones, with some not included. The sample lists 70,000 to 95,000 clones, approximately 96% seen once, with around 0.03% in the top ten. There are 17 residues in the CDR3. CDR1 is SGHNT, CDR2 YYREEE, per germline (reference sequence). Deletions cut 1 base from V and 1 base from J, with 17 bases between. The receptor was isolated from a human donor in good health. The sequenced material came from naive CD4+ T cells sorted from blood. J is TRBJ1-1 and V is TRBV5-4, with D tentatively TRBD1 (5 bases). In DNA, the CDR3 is TGTGCCAGCAGCTTGAGGGGTGGGTTCAGGGAGAACACTGAAGCTTTCTTT. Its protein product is CASSLRGGFRENTEAFF.